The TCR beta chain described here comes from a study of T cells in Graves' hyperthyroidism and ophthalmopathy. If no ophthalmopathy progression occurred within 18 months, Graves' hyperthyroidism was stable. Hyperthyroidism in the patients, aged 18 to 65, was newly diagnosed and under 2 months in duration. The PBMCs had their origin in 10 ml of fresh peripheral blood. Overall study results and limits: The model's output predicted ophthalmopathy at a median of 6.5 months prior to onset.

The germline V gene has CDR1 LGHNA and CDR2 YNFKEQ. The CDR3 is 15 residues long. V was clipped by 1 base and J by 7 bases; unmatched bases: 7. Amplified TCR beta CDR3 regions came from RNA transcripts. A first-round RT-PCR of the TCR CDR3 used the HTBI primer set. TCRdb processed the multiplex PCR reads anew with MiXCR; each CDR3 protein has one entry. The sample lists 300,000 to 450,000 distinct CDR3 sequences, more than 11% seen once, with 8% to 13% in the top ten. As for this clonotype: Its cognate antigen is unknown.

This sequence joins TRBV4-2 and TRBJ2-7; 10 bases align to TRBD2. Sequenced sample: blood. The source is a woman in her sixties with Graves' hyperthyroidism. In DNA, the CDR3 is TGTGCCAGCAGCCAAGCGAGCGGGAGGGCCGGGGAGCAGTACTTC. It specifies CASSQASGRAGEQYF.